This T cell receptor (beta chain) derives from a study of tumor and adjacent non-tumor tissue in lung cancer (dated by TCRdb to the late 2010s). Study-level background: Of the cohort, 11 to 12 patients had adenocarcinoma, 2 had squamous cell carcinoma and 1 had small cell lung cancer. The approximately 15 patients were aged 31 to 76 years, included 10 men and 5 women, and had TNM stage I to III disease. In total, sequencing yielded approximately 130,000,000 productive TCRbeta reads, which works out to an average of approximately 4.2 million reads per sample. Around 30 paired specimens, one tumor and one normal lung sample per patient, were profiled by TCRbeta CDR3 sequencing. The study compared bulk TCRbeta repertoires between lung tumor tissue and matched distant non-tumor lung tissue from more than twelve lung cancer patients.

The protocol used for the library was multiplex PCR. The instrument was an Illumina HiSeq 2500. TCRbeta libraries were constructed through three rounds of nested PCR with primers (Table S4) according to protocols modified from ARM-PCR. Before sequencing, PCR products in the 200-500 bp range were cut out of the gel and cleaned up using the QIAquick gel extraction kit. The authors' analysis ran thus. Trimmomatic was used to clean the reads, FLASH was used to merge the reads into complete CDR3 sequences, and MiTCR was used to assign the reads to V(D)J germline segments. Clonal diversity was computed as the inverse Simpson's index with VDJtools. In-frame sequences lacking a premature stop codon were counted as productive reads. TCRdb applied fastp at Q25 and MiXCR to the public reads, then kept only in-frame beta chains. Under each unique CDR3 protein, matching rows form one entry showing the most common genes and DNA. The V and J calls and clone size come from TCRdb's table, not from the authors' own analysis. The sample table shows under 150,000 distinct CDR3 sequences, and about 71% are seen once. Roughly 18% of the sample is in the top ten clones.

From cysteine to phenylalanine, the CDR3 is 13 amino acids long. This entry keeps only the CDR3 DNA: 39 bases, framed from base 1. From a lookup of the germline V gene (reference sequence), CDR1 and CDR2 are DFQATT and SNEGSKA. The paper's findings and limits, for the study overall: Because peripheral blood was not sequenced, the blood TCRbeta repertoires of the lung cancer patients in the study went unexamined. Younger patients had significantly higher TCR diversity, and higher tumor TCR diversity was associated with shorter overall and disease-free survival. Significantly higher TCR diversity (inverse Simpson) was observed in tumor tissue than in normal lung tissue (around 450 vs 150, P = 0.0075, Mann-Whitney U test). The sequencing platform is not named in the methods, and unique molecular identifiers are not mentioned. The cohort had only approximately 15 patients, and the authors noted that larger samples and more detailed clinical data are needed. A significantly larger cumulative share of the repertoire was made up by the top 100 clones in normal lung than in tumor tissue.

RNA was isolated from bulk, unsorted tissue, and RNA quality was assessed with a NanoDrop ND-1000 and an Agilent 2100. The donors were newly diagnosed lung cancer patients admitted for thoracic surgery in China from August to November 2014 who had not received prior chemotherapy. Patients who had received previous radiotherapy or chemotherapy, or who had another concurrent cancer, were excluded from the study. Pieces of surgical tissue measuring about 1-2.1 cm3 were kept in RNAlater solution and stored at -80 degrees C until use. To note about this clonotype: Its antigen specificity is not known. A read error is possible here, since a much larger clone lies one base away.

Sequenced: lung tumor tissue. The receptor chain draws on TRBV20-1 and TRBJ2-3; 10 central nucleotides agree with TRBD2. This receptor was identified in a man in his 60s with small cell lung cancer. The bases are TGCGGTGCTAGCCTAGCGGGAGCAGATACGCAGTATTTT. It translates as CGASLAGADTQYF.